This T cell receptor beta chain was identified during a study of technical replicates of blood from several donors. CDR1 is LNHDA and CDR2 is SQIVND in the germline V gene (reference sequence). This CDR3 contains 18 residues. Trimming took off 0 bases at V and 0 bases at J, with 15 bases between the two ends. The assay was immunoSEQ multiplex PCR, and TCRdb's table has in-frame clones only and misses some. The data contain 75,000 to 95,000 clones, approximately 90% of them singletons. The specimen was T cells isolated from PBMCs. This TCR came from a human donor in good health. The genes are TRBV19 and TRBJ2-1; D may be TRBD2 (5 bases). The CDR3: CASSIEGTGSSSYNEQFF. DNA of the CDR3: TGTGCCAGTAGTATAGAGGGTACGGGATCAAGCTCCTACAATGAGCAGTTCTTC.